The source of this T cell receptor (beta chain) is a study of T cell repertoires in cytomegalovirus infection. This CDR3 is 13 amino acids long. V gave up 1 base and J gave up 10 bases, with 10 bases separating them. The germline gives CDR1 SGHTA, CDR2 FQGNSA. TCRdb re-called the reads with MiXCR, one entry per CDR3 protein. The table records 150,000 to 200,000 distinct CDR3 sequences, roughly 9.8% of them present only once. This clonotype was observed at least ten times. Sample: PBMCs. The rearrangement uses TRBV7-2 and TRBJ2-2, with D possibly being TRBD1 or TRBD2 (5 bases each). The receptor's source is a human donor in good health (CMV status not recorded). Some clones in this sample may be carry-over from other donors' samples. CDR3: CASSLGGLAELFF. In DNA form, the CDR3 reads TGTGCCAGCAGCTTAGGGGGGTTAGCGGAGCTGTTTTTT. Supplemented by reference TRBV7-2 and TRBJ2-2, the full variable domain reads GAGVSQSPSNKVTEKGKDVELRCDPISGHTALYWYRQSLGQGLEFLIYFQGNSAPDKSGLPSDRFSAERTGGSVSTLTIQRTQQEDSAVYLCASSLGGLAELFFGEGSRLTVL.